This record concerns one T cell receptor (beta chain) sequence. Some clones are missing from TCRdb's copy, which holds only in-frame ones; the method was immunoSEQ multiplex PCR. The sample lists 90,000 to 95,000 clones, approximately 80% occurring once. This sample is part of a study of control samples from healthy donors and cancer patients. The CDR3 loop spans 16 amino acids. V was clipped by 5 bases and J by 2 bases, with 15 bases between them. Germline assignment: CDR1 KGHSH and CDR2 LQKENI. The receptor comes from a man aged 25 to 45 in good health. The chain has TRBV18 and TRBJ2-2; D could derive from TRBD1 or TRBD2 (6 bases each). The specimen sequenced was blood. The CDR3 spells CASSSHRDFNTGELFF. The CDR3 nucleotides are TGTGCCAGCTCATCTCACAGGGACTTCAACACCGGGGAGCTGTTTTTT. The full variable domain, its missing parts supplied by reference TRBV18 and TRBJ2-2, is NAGVMQNPRHLVRRRGQEARLRCSPMKGHSHVYWYRQLPEEGLKFMVYLQKENIIDESGMPKERFSAEFPKEGPSILRIQQVVRGDSAAYFCASSSHRDFNTGELFFGEGSRLTVL.